This T cell receptor beta chain stems from a study of T cells in Graves' hyperthyroidism and ophthalmopathy. Regarding the study as a whole: A 13 V-J model separated ophthalmopathy from stable hyperthyroidism.

This clonotype was picked up many times. Its specificity is unknown. A lack of ophthalmopathy progression within 18 months defined stable Graves' hyperthyroidism. Exclusion criteria comprised uncontrolled infection, other autoimmune disease, pregnancy or lactation. This sample holds PBMCs from roughly 10 ml fresh peripheral blood. The CDR3 runs 15 residues. The germline V gene has CDR1 SGHKS and CDR2 YYEKEE (reference sequence). Unmatched junction bases numbered 6, after V lost 1 base and J lost 5 bases. Regions amplified from RNA transcripts were the TCR beta CDR3 regions. With the HTBI primer set, the TCR CDR3 went through a first round of RT-PCR. TCRdb redid the calling of the multiplex PCR reads with MiXCR, one entry per CDR3 protein. The sample includes more than 300,000 distinct CDR3 sequences, about 14% of them seen just once.

This sequence was found in a woman aged 55-70 years with Graves' hyperthyroidism. The sequenced sample consisted of blood. The chain joins TRBV5-5 to TRBJ2-1; 7 nucleotides agree with TRBD2. The CDR3 DNA reads as TGTGCCAGCAGCTTGAGGCTAGCGGAAAACAATGAGCAGTTCTTC. Translation: CASSLRLAENNEQFF.